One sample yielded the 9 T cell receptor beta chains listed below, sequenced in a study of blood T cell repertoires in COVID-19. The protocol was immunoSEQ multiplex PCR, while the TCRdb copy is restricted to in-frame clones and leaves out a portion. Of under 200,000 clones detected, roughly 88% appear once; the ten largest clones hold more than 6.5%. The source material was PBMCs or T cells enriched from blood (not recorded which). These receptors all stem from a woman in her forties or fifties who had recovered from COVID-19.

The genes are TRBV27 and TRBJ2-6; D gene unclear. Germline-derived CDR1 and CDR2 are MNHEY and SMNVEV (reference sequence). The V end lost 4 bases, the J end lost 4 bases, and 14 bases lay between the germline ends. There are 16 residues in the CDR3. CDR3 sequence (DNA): TGTGCCAGCAGTTCCCCCAGATCTTCGGGGGCCAACGTCCTGACTTTC. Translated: CASSSPRSSGANVLTF. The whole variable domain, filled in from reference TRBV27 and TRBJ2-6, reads EAQVTQNPRYLITVTGKKLTVTCSQNMNHEYMSWYRQDPGLGLRQIYYSMNVEVTDKGDVPEGYKVSRKEKRNFPLILESPSPNQTSLYFCASSSPRSSGANVLTFGAGSRLTVL.

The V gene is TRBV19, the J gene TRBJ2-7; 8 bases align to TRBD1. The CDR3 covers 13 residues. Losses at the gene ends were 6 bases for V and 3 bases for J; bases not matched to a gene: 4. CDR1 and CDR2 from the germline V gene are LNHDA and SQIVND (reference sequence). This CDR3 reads CASSPGTGYEQYF. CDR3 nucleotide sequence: TGTGCCAGTAGCCCCGGGACAGGCTACGAGCAGTACTTC.

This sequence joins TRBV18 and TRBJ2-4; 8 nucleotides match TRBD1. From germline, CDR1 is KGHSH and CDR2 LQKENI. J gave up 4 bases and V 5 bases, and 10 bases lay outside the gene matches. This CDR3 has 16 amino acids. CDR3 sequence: CASSDDKDRGKNIQYF. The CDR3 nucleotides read TGTGCCAGCTCAGACGATAAAGACAGGGGAAAAAACATTCAGTACTTC.

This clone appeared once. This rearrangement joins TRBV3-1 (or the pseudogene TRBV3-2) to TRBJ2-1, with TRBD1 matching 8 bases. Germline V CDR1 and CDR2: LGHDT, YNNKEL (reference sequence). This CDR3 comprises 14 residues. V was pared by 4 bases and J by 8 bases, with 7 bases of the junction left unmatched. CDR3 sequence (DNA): TGTGCCAGCAGCCCCAGGGGGCTTGAGGATGAGCAGTTCTTC. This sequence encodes CASSPRGLEDEQFF.

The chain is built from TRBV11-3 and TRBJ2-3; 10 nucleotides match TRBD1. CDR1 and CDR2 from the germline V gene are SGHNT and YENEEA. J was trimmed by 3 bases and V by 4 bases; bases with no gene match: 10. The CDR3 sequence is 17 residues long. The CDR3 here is CASSSSWDRGGTDTQYF. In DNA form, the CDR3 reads TGTGCCAGCAGCTCCTCGTGGGACAGGGGAGGGACAGATACGCAGTATTTT.

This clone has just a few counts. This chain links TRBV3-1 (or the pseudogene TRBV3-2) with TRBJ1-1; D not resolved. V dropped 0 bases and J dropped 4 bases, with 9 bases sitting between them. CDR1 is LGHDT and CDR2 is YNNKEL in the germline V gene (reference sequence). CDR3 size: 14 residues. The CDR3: CASSQDPGVTEAFF. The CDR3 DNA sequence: TGTGCCAGCAGCCAAGATCCCGGGGTCACTGAAGCTTTCTTT.

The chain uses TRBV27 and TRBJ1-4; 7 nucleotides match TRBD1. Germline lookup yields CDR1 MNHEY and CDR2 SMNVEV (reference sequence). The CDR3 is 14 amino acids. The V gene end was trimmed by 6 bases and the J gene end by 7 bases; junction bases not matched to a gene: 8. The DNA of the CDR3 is TGTGCCAGCAGGAAAAACAGGGGAAGTGAAAAACTGTTTTTT. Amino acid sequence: CASRKNRGSEKLFF. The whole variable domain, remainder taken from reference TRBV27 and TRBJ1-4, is EAQVTQNPRYLITVTGKKLTVTCSQNMNHEYMSWYRQDPGLGLRQIYYSMNVEVTDKGDVPEGYKVSRKEKRNFPLILESPSPNQTSLYFCASRKNRGSEKLFFGSGTQLSVL.

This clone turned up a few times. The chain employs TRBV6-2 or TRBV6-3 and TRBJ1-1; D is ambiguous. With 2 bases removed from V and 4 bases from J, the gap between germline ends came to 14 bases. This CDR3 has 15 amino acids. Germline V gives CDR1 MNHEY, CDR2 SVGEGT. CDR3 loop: CASSYTTIEVTEAFF. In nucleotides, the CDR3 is TGTGCCAGCAGTTACACTACTATCGAGGTCACTGAAGCTTTCTTT.

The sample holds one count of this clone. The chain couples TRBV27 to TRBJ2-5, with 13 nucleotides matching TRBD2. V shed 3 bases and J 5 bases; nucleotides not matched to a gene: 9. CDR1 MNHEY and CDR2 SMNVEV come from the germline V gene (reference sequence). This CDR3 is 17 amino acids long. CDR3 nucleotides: TGTGCCAGCAGTTTCAGGACTAGCGGGGGACTTGTTGAGACCCAGTACTTC. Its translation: CASSFRTSGGLVETQYF.